The 25 T cell receptor beta chains reported below all come from one sample, sequenced in a study of shared T cell receptors in the human thymus. Generated by immunoSEQ multiplex PCR, the TCRdb table keeps only in-frame clones and is missing some. This table has approximately 580,000 clones, around 82% appearing once. These same records also appear under a second study, on human thymus T cells.

Sequenced: thymocytes. The receptors derive from a boy under three years old with a congenital heart defect.

The CDR3 region has the DNA TGTGCCAGCAGCCAAGATTTTGGGGTGGGGCGGCACTCTGGGGCCAACGTCCTGACTTTC. It is translated as CASSQDFGVGRHSGANVLTF. The J gene is TRBJ2-6, the V gene TRBV4-2, with D tentatively TRBD1 (5 bases). V dropped 0 bases and J dropped 0 bases, with 18 bases sitting between them. Germline CDR1 is LGHNA and CDR2 is YNFKEQ. CDR3 size: 20 residues.

The chain recombines TRBV27 with TRBJ2-2; possible D gene TRBD2, 6 bases. The germline V gene encodes CDR1 MNHEY and CDR2 SMNVEV (reference sequence). The V end lost 5 bases, the J end lost 4 bases, and 23 bases lay between the germline ends. This CDR3 is built from 18 residues. The CDR3 DNA reads as TGTGCCAGCAGTCCCCCCCCGCCTAGCGCCAAAAGCACCGGGGAGCTGTTTTTT. It is translated as CASSPPPPSAKSTGELFF.

The chain joins TRBV27 to TRBJ1-1; 10 bases map to TRBD1. Germline V gene data show CDR1 as MNHEY and CDR2 as SMNVEV (reference sequence). V trimming: 7 bases; J trimming: 3 bases; junction bases outside the gene matches: 5. This CDR3 has 14 residues. The CDR3 region is CASTAGTGDTEAFF. As DNA, the CDR3 is TGTGCCAGCACTGCCGGGACAGGGGACACTGAAGCTTTCTTT.

The chain couples TRBV2 to TRBJ2-7; 7 nucleotides align to TRBD2. The CDR3 is 14 amino acids. Germline trimming cut 4 bases from V and 0 bases from J; bases unmatched to any gene: 3. Germline V gives CDR1 SNHLY, CDR2 FYNNEI. The CDR3: CASSGEGSSYEQYF. CDR3 DNA sequence: TGTGCCAGCAGTGGGGAGGGGTCCTCCTACGAGCAGTACTTC.

J is TRBJ2-7 and V is TRBV30, with 9 positions matching TRBD2. Per the germline V gene, CDR1 is GTSNPN and CDR2 is SVGIG (reference sequence). The V segment lost 8 bases and the J segment 5 bases; nucleotides outside the gene matches: 4. This CDR3 spans 11 amino acids. For the CDR3, the DNA is TGTGCCGCGGGGGGGGGCAACGAGCAGTACTTC. As protein: CAAGGGNEQYF.

The chain recombines TRBV11-2 with TRBJ2-7, with a weak D call TRBD1 (7 bases). CDR1 and CDR2 (germline): SGHAT, FQNNGV. The CDR3 consists of 16 residues. V was pared by 0 bases and J by 6 bases, with 18 bases between. The CDR3 sequence is CASSLDQDGQEGEQYF. The CDR3, as DNA: TGTGCCAGCAGCTTAGATCAGGACGGACAGGAGGGCGAGCAGTACTTC.

The genes are TRBV6-1 and TRBJ1-5; D is unresolved. The CDR3 has 11 residues. Germline values: CDR1 MNHNS, CDR2 SASEGT. V was cut by 2 bases and J by 11 bases, with 7 bases left in between. This CDR3 is CASSERGSQHF. The CDR3, as DNA: TGTGCCAGCAGTGAACGGGGTTCCCAGCATTTT.

The chain links TRBV7-9 to TRBJ1-1, with TRBD1 identical over 10 bases. Unmatched junction bases numbered 3, after V lost 1 base and J lost 4 bases. The CDR3 totals 15 residues. CDR1 is SEHNR and CDR2 is FQNEAQ in the germline V gene (reference sequence). The CDR3 nucleotides are TGTGCCAGCAGCTTAGGGACAGGGGGTAGCACTGAAGCTTTCTTT. Its translation: CASSLGTGGSTEAFF.

This rearrangement joins TRBV27 to TRBJ2-7; 16 positions agree with TRBD2. The J segment lost 1 base and the V segment lost 6 bases, leaving 9 bases of the junction unmatched. This CDR3 has 18 amino acids. Germline V gene data show CDR1 as MNHEY and CDR2 as SMNVEV (reference sequence). CDR3 protein: CASRGGTSGRADSYEQYF. CDR3 sequence (DNA): TGTGCCAGCAGGGGAGGGACTAGCGGGAGGGCCGATTCCTACGAGCAGTACTTC.

The V call is TRBV7-6, the J call TRBJ2-3, with D hard to call. The CDR3 sequence is 12 residues long. V was pared by 4 bases and J by 6 bases, with 8 bases between. Looked up from germline, CDR1 is SGHVS and CDR2 is FNYEAQ. The CDR3 DNA reads TGTGCCAGCAGCTCTAGAGGCGATACGCAGTATTTT. Amino acids: CASSSRGDTQYF.

This sequence joins TRBV5-8 and TRBJ2-1; TRBD2 matches 12 bases. With 5 bases clipped from V and 8 bases from J, the junction kept 5 bases outside the gene matches. CDR1 SGHTS and CDR2 YDEGEE come from the germline V gene. The CDR3 is 14 amino acids. Written as DNA, the CDR3 is TGTGCCAGCAGGACTAGCGGGAGTCCCGATGAGCAGTTCTTC. It specifies CASRTSGSPDEQFF. Combining the CDR3 with reference TRBV5-8 and TRBJ2-1 gives the whole variable domain EAGVTQSPTHLIKTRGQQATLRCSPISGHTSVYWYQQALGLGLQFLLWYDEGEERNRGNFPPRFSGRQFPNYSSELNVNALELEDSALYLCASRTSGSPDEQFFGPGTRLTVL.

This clone appeared once. The chain couples TRBV7-2 to TRBJ1-5, with a possible D match to TRBD1 (5 bases). CDR3 length: 16 amino acids. Germline V gene data show CDR1 as SGHTA and CDR2 as FQGNSA. V lost 2 bases and J lost 5, with 16 bases in between. CDR3 nucleotides: TGTGCCAGCAGCTTAATTGGTGGGGCGTTGTATCAGCCCCAGCATTTT. Protein sequence: CASSLIGGALYQPQHF.

The gene calls are TRBV5-4 and TRBJ2-1, with TRBD2 matching over 11 bases. The germline gives CDR1 SGHNT, CDR2 YYREEE (reference sequence). V shed 1 base and J 3 bases; nucleotides not matched to a gene: 3. This CDR3 comprises 16 residues. The CDR3 DNA reads TGTGCCAGCAGCTTGTTTAGCGGGAGGGACTACAATGAGCAGTTCTTC. It yields the protein CASSLFSGRDYNEQFF.

The V call is TRBV6-1, the J call TRBJ1-3, with TRBD1 identical over 7 bases. The CDR3 loop spans 14 amino acids. Germline lookup yields CDR1 MNHNS and CDR2 SASEGT. V was clipped by 7 bases and J by 0 bases; unmatched bases: 3. DNA for the CDR3: TGTGCCAGCACCAGACAGGGCTCTGGAAACACCATATATTTT. Amino acid sequence: CASTRQGSGNTIYF.

The chain uses TRBV6-5 and TRBJ2-7, with D unclear. This CDR3 region has 13 residues. CDR1 MNHEY and CDR2 SVGAGI come from the germline V gene. V was shortened by 4 bases and J by 3 bases, with 10 bases between the two germline ends. The CDR3 DNA is TGTGCCAGCAGTTTCGGTAGAGGCTACGAGCAGTACTTC. This codes for CASSFGRGYEQYF.

Regarding this clone: The junction and the germline gene differ at one end; a read error may be behind it. V is TRBV30 and J is TRBJ2-7, with TRBD1 identical over 7 bases. This CDR3 has 15 residues. Germline assignment: CDR1 GTSNPN and CDR2 SVGIG (reference sequence). The CDR3 sequence: CAWSRDRRFSHEQYF. The CDR3 region has the DNA TGTGCCTGGAGTAGGGACAGACGATTCTCCCACGAGCAGTACTTC.

This clone was picked up one time. The CDR3 spells CASSNRDRLAETQYF. The CDR3 nucleotides read TGTGCCAGCAGCAACCGGGACAGGCTGGCGGAGACCCAGTACTTC. The rearrangement uses TRBV6-5 and TRBJ2-5; 8 positions agree with TRBD1. The CDR3 length is 15 residues. With 6 bases clipped from V and 5 bases from J, the junction kept 11 bases outside the gene matches. Per germline, CDR1 MNHEY and CDR2 SVGAGI.

The chain is built from TRBV10-3 and TRBJ2-1; 10 bases line up with TRBD2. V lost 5 bases to trimming and J lost 2 bases; unmatched junction nucleotides: 0. The CDR3 consists of 14 residues. Germline V lookup: CDR1 ENHRY, CDR2 SYGVKD. This CDR3 reads CAISSGRAYNEQFF. CDR3 nucleotides: TGTGCCATCAGTAGCGGGAGGGCCTACAATGAGCAGTTCTTC.

The chain combines TRBV7-2 with TRBJ2-1; 7 bases line up with TRBD2. Germline lookup yields CDR1 SGHTA and CDR2 FQGNSA. The CDR3 contains 19 residues. V gave up 1 base and J gave up 0 bases; unmatched junction bases: 12. CDR3 sequence reads: CASSLVLAADPSSYNEQFF. CDR3 in DNA: TGTGCCAGCAGCTTAGTCCTAGCGGCGGACCCGAGCTCCTACAATGAGCAGTTCTTC.

The gene calls are TRBV5-1 and TRBJ2-1, with D maybe TRBD1 (6 bases). Trimming cost V 3 bases and J 8 bases, with 18 bases left between them. Germline lookup yields CDR1 SGHRS and CDR2 YFSETQ. The CDR3 spans 15 residues. The CDR3 nucleotides are TGCGCCAGCAGCTGGGGGACATCACGGTCCGATGAGCAGTTCTTC. Its translation: CASSWGTSRSDEQFF.

Written as DNA, the CDR3 is TGTGCCAGCAGCCAGGGCAGACTAGCGGGAGTCCCCTACAATGAGCAGTTCTTC. Its translation: CASSQGRLAGVPYNEQFF. The chain carries TRBV4-2 and TRBJ2-1, with TRBD2 matching over 12 bases. The ends lost 3 bases at V and 2 bases at J; junction bases unmatched: 8. The CDR3 totals 18 residues. CDR1 and CDR2 (germline): LGHNA, YNFKEQ.

The J gene is TRBJ2-3, the V gene TRBV14; 7 bases agree with TRBD2. The CDR3 covers 16 residues. The junction had 13 bases not matched to a gene; V was cut back by 6 bases and J by 4 bases. Germline V gives CDR1 SGHDN, CDR2 FVKESK. The CDR3 spells CASSPLAEGDSDTQYF. The CDR3 region has the DNA TGTGCCAGCAGTCCCCTAGCGGAAGGGGACTCAGATACGCAGTATTTT.

J is TRBJ2-7 and V is TRBV6-5, with 8 bases that match TRBD2. Trimming took 0 bases from V and 2 from J; bases not matched to a gene: 3. This CDR3 spans 15 amino acids. From germline, CDR1 is MNHEY and CDR2 SVGAGI. Written as DNA, the CDR3 is TGTGCCAGCAGTTACTCGACTAGCGCGGCCTACGAGCAGTACTTC. Encoded protein: CASSYSTSAAYEQYF.

The genes are TRBV28 and TRBJ2-7; the match to TRBD2 covers 8 bases. V dropped 7 bases and J dropped 5; count of bases not matched to a gene: 16. This CDR3 is 16 amino acids long. Looked up from germline, CDR1 is MDHEN and CDR2 is SYDVKM. The CDR3 is CASISLSREGPHEQYF. The DNA of the CDR3 is TGTGCCAGCATCTCGCTTAGCCGGGAGGGCCCCCACGAGCAGTACTTC.

The J gene is TRBJ1-5, the V gene TRBV15; D gene uncertain. Germline-derived CDR1 and CDR2 are LNHNV and YYDKDF (reference sequence). The V end was cut by 0 bases, the J end by 7 bases, with 16 bases between. This CDR3 is 16 amino acids long. In nucleotides, the CDR3 is TGTGCCACCAGCAGAGATCGAAATCAGGCGGGACAGCCCCAGCATTTT. Protein sequence: CATSRDRNQAGQPQHF. The full variable domain, rest sourced from reference TRBV15 and TRBJ1-5, is DAMVIQNPRYQVTQFGKPVTLSCSQTLNHNVMYWYQQKSSQAPKLLFHYYDKDFNNEADTPDNFQSRRPNTSFCFLDIRSPGLGDTAMYLCATSRDRNQAGQPQHFGDGTRLSIL.